One and the same sample provided the 10 T cell receptor beta chains below, sequenced in a study of blood T cell repertoires in COVID-19. Assay: immunoSEQ multiplex PCR; the TCRdb copy retains only in-frame clones and omits some. Of 110,000 to 150,000 clones in the sample, more than 75% were seen once. Sequencing was done on a sample of peripheral blood. The receptors originated from a man in his sixties with acute or convalescent COVID-19.

In DNA, the CDR3 is TGTGCCAGCAGTTACCTACAGGGGGAGGTCTACGAGCAGTACTTC. This encodes CASSYLQGEVYEQYF. The rearrangement uses TRBV6-5 and TRBJ2-7, with 8 positions matching TRBD1. After removal of 2 bases from V and 3 bases from J, the junction contained 6 bases not matched to a gene. Germline loops: CDR1 MNHEY, CDR2 SVGAGI. This CDR3 region has 15 residues.

The V gene is TRBV30, the J gene TRBJ2-3; tentative D call: TRBD1 (5 bases). CDR3 length: 13 amino acids. Germline CDR1 GTSNPN, CDR2 SVGIG (reference sequence). V was shortened by 3 bases and J by 6 bases, with 13 bases between the two germline ends. CDR3 bases: TGTGCCTGGAGGGGGCCAGCGACTGATACGCAGTATTTT. Translation gives CAWRGPATDTQYF. The full variable domain, in which reference TRBV30 and TRBJ2-3 provide the parts outside the CDR3, is SQTIHQWPATLVQPVGSPLSLECTVEGTSNPNLYWYRQAAGRGLQLLFYSVGIGQISSEVPQNLSASRPQDRQFILSSKKLLLSDSGFYLCAWRGPATDTQYFGPGTRLTVL.

The chain is built from TRBV5-6 and TRBJ2-3, with TRBD2 identical over 8 bases. Germline assignment: CDR1 SGHDT and CDR2 YYEEEE. The CDR3 length is 16 residues. The V segment lost 2 bases and the J segment 1 base; nucleotides outside the gene matches: 6. The CDR3 bases are TGTGCCAGCAGCTTTCTCCTAGCGGGTCGCACAGATACGCAGTATTTT. Protein sequence: CASSFLLAGRTDTQYF.

In this sample, this clone turned up a few times. CDR3 DNA: TGTGCCAGCAGGGGGGGACTAGCAGCGGGGGAGCTGTTTTTT. It translates to CASRGGLAAGELFF. V and J are TRBV6-5 and TRBJ2-2, with TRBD2 matching 9 bases. The trim removed 6 bases at V and 8 bases at J, leaving 7 bases unmatched. Germline V gene lookup returns CDR1 MNHEY and CDR2 SVGAGI. The CDR3 has 14 amino acids.

This sequence joins TRBV19 and TRBJ2-7; 8 bases are a match to TRBD2. The germline V gene has CDR1 LNHDA and CDR2 SQIVND (reference sequence). The J segment lost 5 bases and the V segment lost 5 bases, leaving 11 bases of the junction unmatched. The CDR3 has 15 residues. CDR3 in DNA: TGTGCCAGTAGTTCGGGGGGGCGCTTGGGTCACGAGCAGTACTTC. Amino acid sequence: CASSSGGRLGHEQYF. Together with reference TRBV19 and TRBJ2-7, the CDR3 gives the full variable domain: DGGITQSPKYLFRKEGQNVTLSCEQNLNHDAMYWYRQDPGQGLRLIYYSQIVNDFQKGDIAEGYSVSREKKESFPLTVTSAQKNPTAFYLCASSSGGRLGHEQYFGPGTRLTVT.

There are many counts of this clone. This chain uses TRBV6-1 with TRBJ2-1, with a weak D call TRBD1 (5 bases). The CDR3 is 14 amino acids. Trimming left V 1 base short and J 4 bases short, with 8 bases between. CDR1 MNHNS and CDR2 SASEGT come from the germline V gene. CDR3: CASSEEKGYNEQFF. DNA of the CDR3: TGTGCCAGCAGTGAAGAAAAGGGGTACAATGAGCAGTTCTTC.

The rearrangement joins TRBV5-6 to TRBJ2-1; TRBD2 matches 11 bases. The CDR3 is 15 amino acids. CDR1 and CDR2 from the germline V gene are SGHDT and YYEEEE. V shed 2 bases, J shed 6 bases, and the junction held 4 bases outside the gene matches. CDR3 sequence (DNA): TGTGCCAGCAGCTTCGGGACTAGCGGCGTCAATGAGCAGTTCTTC. This encodes CASSFGTSGVNEQFF.

The gene calls are TRBV19 and TRBJ1-6, with D uncertain. V was clipped by 5 bases and J by 6 bases, with 8 bases between them. The length of the CDR3 is 13 residues. The germline CDR1 and CDR2 sequences are LNHDA and SQIVND (reference sequence). CDR3 residues: CASSGSGNSPLHF. CDR3 DNA sequence: TGTGCCAGTAGTGGGAGCGGTAATTCACCCCTCCACTTT.

The chain has TRBV6-5 and TRBJ2-2; 9 bases match TRBD2. V shed 6 bases and J 3 bases; nucleotides not matched to a gene: 5. CDR1 is MNHEY and CDR2 is SVGAGI in the germline V gene. There are 15 residues in the CDR3. The CDR3 spells CASRPTSGYTGELFF. In DNA form, the CDR3 reads TGTGCCAGCAGGCCCACTAGCGGGTACACCGGGGAGCTGTTTTTT.

The V gene is TRBV7-2, the J gene TRBJ2-7; 9 bases agree with TRBD2. Trimming at V came to 1 base and at J to 1 base, leaving 5 bases not matched to a gene. CDR1 is SGHTA, CDR2 FQGNSA, per germline. The CDR3 is 16 residues long. This CDR3 is CASSLDVAGVSYEQYF. The DNA for the CDR3 is TGTGCCAGCAGCTTAGACGTAGCGGGAGTATCCTACGAGCAGTACTTC. The complete variable domain, with remaining parts taken from reference TRBV7-2 and TRBJ2-7, reads GAGVSQSPSNKVTEKGKDVELRCDPISGHTALYWYRQSLGQGLEFLIYFQGNSAPDKSGLPSDRFSAERTGGSVSTLTIQRTQQEDSAVYLCASSLDVAGVSYEQYFGPGTRLTVT.